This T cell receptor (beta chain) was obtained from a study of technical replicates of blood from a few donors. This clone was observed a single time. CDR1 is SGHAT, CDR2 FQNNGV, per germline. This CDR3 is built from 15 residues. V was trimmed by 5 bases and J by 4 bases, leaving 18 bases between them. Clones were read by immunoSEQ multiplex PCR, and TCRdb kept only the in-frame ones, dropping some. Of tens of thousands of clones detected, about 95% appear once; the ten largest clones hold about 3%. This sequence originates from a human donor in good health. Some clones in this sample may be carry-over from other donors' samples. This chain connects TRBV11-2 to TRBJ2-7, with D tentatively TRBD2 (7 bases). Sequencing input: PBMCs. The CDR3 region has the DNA TGTGCCAGCAGCGCCGCCCGGGGGGCTCTTTACGAGCAGTACTTC. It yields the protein CASSAARGALYEQYF.